The sequence of this T cell receptor beta chain was determined in a study of shared clonotypes between healthy human individuals. General observations from the study: Among the subsets, naive ones generally showed larger estimated richness than memory ones.

Turning to this clone: Its antigen is unknown.

Germline-derived CDR1 and CDR2 are SGHRS and YFSETQ. The CDR3 is 14 amino acids. The V end lost 4 bases, the J end lost 3 bases, and 13 bases lay between the germline ends. Some 32,000 T cell genomes, or about 0.2 ug DNA, went into the sorted-subset replicate PCRs. Sequencing was performed with immunoSEQ multiplex PCR; in TCRdb, only in-frame clones are kept and a portion is missing. The sample shows 2 million or so clones, roughly 94% of them seen only once. This chain joins TRBV5-1 and TRBJ2-5, with D unresolved. Sequencing used naive CD4+ T cells sorted from blood. Described subset: CD45RA+ positively selected. The receptor was derived from a young man in good health. The DNA for the CDR3 is TGCGCCAGCAGCACCTTAGGGCAGAAAGAGACCCAGTACTTC. Translating gives CASSTLGQKETQYF.